These 15 T cell receptor beta chains came from one sample sequenced in a study of OX40 agonist ivuxolimab in advanced cancers. Some clones are missing from TCRdb's copy, which holds only in-frame ones; the method was immunoSEQ multiplex PCR. The data show 30,000 to 40,000 clones, roughly 90% seen once. Specimen: CD4+ or CD8+ T cells sorted from blood, collected in a trial of the OX40 agonist ivuxolimab. These receptors were obtained from an adult with an advanced solid tumor such as melanoma, head and neck, liver or kidney cancer.

This clone has a single count. This sequence joins TRBV5-4 and TRBJ2-2; 14 bases map to TRBD2. V lost 3 bases, J lost 5 bases, and 15 bases stayed unmatched. Germline V gene lookup returns CDR1 SGHNT and CDR2 YYREEE (reference sequence). The CDR3 covers 20 residues. In DNA form, the CDR3 reads TGTGCCAGCAGCTCAATCCGAGAACCGGGACTAGCGGGGGATACCGGGGAGCTGTTTTTT. It encodes CASSSIREPGLAGDTGELFF.

The chain carries TRBV29-1 and TRBJ2-3, with a weak D call TRBD1 (6 bases). Between the trimmed V and J ends, which lost 2 bases and 2 bases, there was a span of 8 bases. The CDR3 is made up of 13 amino acids. CDR1 and CDR2 from the germline V gene are SQVTM and ANQGSEA. CDR3 DNA sequence: TGCAGCGTTGAAACAGGGCTCACAGATACGCAGTATTTT. Its protein product is CSVETGLTDTQYF.

This clone was recorded once. V usage is TRBV5-6 and J usage is TRBJ2-2, with 11 bases that match TRBD1. Unmatched junction bases numbered 8, after V lost 3 bases and J lost 7 bases. Looked up from germline, CDR1 is SGHDT and CDR2 is YYEEEE. The CDR3 loop spans 16 amino acids. The CDR3 DNA reads as TGTGCCAGCAGCTCGATGAGGACAGGGGGCAGCGGGGAGCTGTTTTTT. It specifies CASSSMRTGGSGELFF.

This chain joins TRBV27 and TRBJ2-4, with D possibly matching TRBD2 (5 bases). The CDR3 runs 14 residues. The V and J ends lost 2 bases and 8 bases respectively, with 13 bases between them. Germline V gives CDR1 MNHEY, CDR2 SMNVEV (reference sequence). CDR3 residues: CASSLGSGGYIQYF. CDR3 in DNA: TGTGCCAGCAGTTTAGGCTCAGGAGGATACATTCAGTACTTC.

This chain links TRBV19 with TRBJ2-3, with 9 bases fitting TRBD2. The ends lost 9 bases at V and 4 bases at J; junction bases unmatched: 5. The CDR3 spans 13 residues. The V gene's germline CDR1 is LNHDA and CDR2 SQIVND (reference sequence). CDR3 region: CASEAGGSDTQYF. The CDR3 nucleotides are TGTGCCAGCGAAGCGGGGGGCTCAGATACGCAGTATTTT. The full variable domain, completed using reference TRBV19 and TRBJ2-3, is DGGITQSPKYLFRKEGQNVTLSCEQNLNHDAMYWYRQDPGQGLRLIYYSQIVNDFQKGDIAEGYSVSREKKESFPLTVTSAQKNPTAFYLCASEAGGSDTQYFGPGTRLTVL.

This clone was detected only once. The V call is TRBV14, the J call TRBJ2-1; no definite D call. V lost 1 base and J lost 9, with 4 bases in between. The CDR3 contains 11 residues. CDR1 is SGHDN and CDR2 is FVKESK in the germline V gene. The CDR3 protein is CASSQVVEQFF. CDR3 bases: TGTGCCAGCAGCCAAGTGGTTGAGCAGTTCTTC.

The chain links TRBV7-9 to TRBJ2-7; 9 nucleotides align to TRBD2. From germline, CDR1 is SEHNR and CDR2 FQNEAQ (reference sequence). The CDR3 consists of 14 residues. The junction had 3 bases not matched to a gene; V was cut back by 2 bases and J by 4 bases. In DNA, the CDR3 is TGTGCCAGCAGCTTAAGCGGGGGGTTATACGAGCAGTACTTC. It encodes CASSLSGGLYEQYF. Complete variable domain (other parts from reference TRBV7-9 and TRBJ2-7): DTGVSQNPRHKITKRGQNVTFRCDPISEHNRLYWYRQTLGQGPEFLTYFQNEAQLEKSRLLSDRFSAERPKGSFSTLEIQRTEQGDSAMYLCASSLSGGLYEQYFGPGTRLTVT.

This clone was detected only once. This rearrangement joins TRBV7-6 to TRBJ2-1, with 10 nucleotides matching TRBD2. This CDR3 is built from 17 residues. Looked up from germline, CDR1 is SGHVS and CDR2 is FNYEAQ. V gave up 3 bases and J gave up 3 bases; unmatched junction bases: 8. The CDR3 coding sequence is TGTGCCAGCAGCTTCTCCGGACTAGCGGTCCTCTACAATGAGCAGTTCTTC. This gives the protein CASSFSGLAVLYNEQFF.

This chain joins TRBV19 and TRBJ1-4, with D possibly being TRBD1 (5 bases). V lost 3 bases to trimming and J lost 8 bases, with 13 bases between them. CDR3 size: 14 residues. Germline CDR1 LNHDA, CDR2 SQIVND (reference sequence). CDR3 in DNA: TGTGCCAGTAGTATTGGGGGGTTTGAAGAAAAACTGTTTTTT. Translating gives CASSIGGFEEKLFF.

The rearrangement links TRBV7-9 to TRBJ1-4; TRBD1 matches 9 bases. Germline CDR1 SEHNR, CDR2 FQNEAQ (reference sequence). This CDR3 has 15 residues. Trimming cost V 5 bases and J 7 bases; bases outside gene matches: 8. CDR3 loop: CASSPGQGRGEKLFF. CDR3 sequence (DNA): TGTGCCAGCAGCCCCGGACAGGGGCGAGGTGAAAAACTGTTTTTT.

CDR3 sequence: CASSLDPRGSGYGYTF. The CDR3 DNA is TGTGCCAGCAGCTTAGACCCCAGGGGATCGGGCTATGGCTACACCTTC. The chain combines TRBV7-9 with TRBJ1-2; weak D call: TRBD1 (6 bases). The CDR3 consists of 16 residues. Germline CDR1 reads SEHNR; CDR2 reads FQNEAQ (reference sequence). V lost 1 base, J lost 4 bases, and 16 bases lay in between. The full variable domain, with the rest looked up from reference TRBV7-9 and TRBJ1-2, is DTGVSQNPRHKITKRGQNVTFRCDPISEHNRLYWYRQTLGQGPEFLTYFQNEAQLEKSRLLSDRFSAERPKGSFSTLEIQRTEQGDSAMYLCASSLDPRGSGYGYTFGSGTRLTVV.

V is TRBV9 and J is TRBJ2-1, with D tentatively TRBD2 (6 bases). The germline V gene encodes CDR1 SGDLS and CDR2 YYNGEE. The CDR3 is 13 residues long. Trimming stripped 3 bases from V and 12 bases from J, with 16 bases between. The CDR3 is CASSAPRDSRQFF. The CDR3 DNA reads as TGTGCCAGCAGCGCCCCCCGGGACTCAAGGCAGTTCTTC.

The chain uses TRBV28 and TRBJ2-4, with 9 bases lining up with TRBD1. The CDR3 sequence is 18 residues long. From germline, CDR1 is MDHEN and CDR2 SYDVKM. The V segment lost 2 bases and the J segment 3 bases; nucleotides outside the gene matches: 11. In DNA form, the CDR3 reads TGTGCCAGCAGTTTACTGGGACAGGGACCTTCAGTCAAAAACATTCAGTACTTC. It encodes CASSLLGQGPSVKNIQYF. The entire variable domain, with the rest obtained from reference TRBV28 and TRBJ2-4, is as follows: DVKVTQSSRYLVKRTGEKVFLECVQDMDHENMFWYRQDPGLGLRLIYFSYDVKMKEKGDIPEGYSVSREKKERFSLILESASTNQTSMYLCASSLLGQGPSVKNIQYFGAGTRLSVL.

The CDR3 is CASSWGGDIYEQYF. The CDR3 region has the DNA TGTGCCAGCAGCTGGGGTGGAGACATTTACGAGCAGTACTTC. The J gene is TRBJ2-7, the V gene TRBV7-6; D not certain. V was clipped by 4 bases and J by 4 bases, with 14 bases between them. This CDR3 is 14 amino acids long. Germline V CDR1 and CDR2: SGHVS, FNYEAQ.

The chain links TRBV13 to TRBJ1-4, with 8 bases matching TRBD1. Germline assignment: CDR1 PRHDT and CDR2 FYEKMQ (reference sequence). V trimming: 5 bases; J trimming: 2 bases; junction bases outside the gene matches: 7. The CDR3 length is 16 residues. For the CDR3, the DNA is TGTGCCAGCAGCGACAGGACAGGGTTGACTAATGAAAAACTGTTTTTT. Translation gives CASSDRTGLTNEKLFF. Using reference TRBV13 and TRBJ1-4 for the parts outside the CDR3, the full variable domain is AAGVIQSPRHLIKEKRETATLKCYPIPRHDTVYWYQQGPGQDPQFLISFYEKMQSDKGSIPDRFSAQQFSDYHSELNMSSLELGDSALYFCASSDRTGLTNEKLFFGSGTQLSVL.